These T cell receptor beta chains were read from a single sample in a study of human T cells and chemical hapten exposure. One entry per CDR3 protein, called by TCRdb with MiXCR from the RACE reads. Of 80,000 to 95,000 distinct CDR3 sequences listed, approximately 10% were seen once; the top ten hold roughly 2.3%. The sequences come from whole blood, collected in connection with sensitization to the hapten diphenylcyclopropenone (DPC). These receptor sequences come from a middle-aged man with alopecia areata. Some clones in this sample may be carry-over from other donors' samples. The conserved cysteine and the conserved F or W are not part of the CDR3 here. Fields, in order: V gene, CDR3 protein.

v_call: TRBV5-4
cdr3_aa: ASSRGRGANYGYT

v_call: TRBV20-1
cdr3_aa: SAEQGKETQY

v_call: TRBV11-2
cdr3_aa: ASSFEGGYSETQY

v_call: TRBV24-1
cdr3_aa: ATSDLGLAGFYEQF

v_call: TRBV28
cdr3_aa: ASSLTGTVESPLH

v_call: TRBV12-3/TRBV12-4
cdr3_aa: ASSVRQGNTEAF

v_call: TRBV12-3/TRBV12-4
cdr3_aa: ASSFGIAAGRGVQPQH

v_call: TRBV14
cdr3_aa: ASSQDRLAGGQNEQF

v_call: TRBV30
cdr3_aa: AWTRGVGHNYGYT

v_call: TRBV28
cdr3_aa: ASKTSGGANVLT

v_call: TRBV20-1
cdr3_aa: SARDYRLGTEAF

v_call: TRBV10-3
cdr3_aa: AISGQGMVTDTQY

v_call: TRBV10-3
cdr3_aa: AIRPGDRGENTEAF

v_call: TRBV28
cdr3_aa: ASSSVQETQY

v_call: TRBV28
cdr3_aa: ASRKPGRGYEQY

v_call: TRBV7-9
cdr3_aa: ASSLGTSRPDTQY

v_call: TRBV6-5
cdr3_aa: ASSSTGPSYEQY

v_call: TRBV24-1
cdr3_aa: ATSRSGSSYNGQF

v_call: TRBV2
cdr3_aa: ASSGQGDNEQF

v_call: TRBV20-1
cdr3_aa: SASQSGRNTEAF

v_call: TRBV6-2/TRBV6-3
cdr3_aa: ASSYQRVLAKNIQY

v_call: TRBV18
cdr3_aa: ASSPSETLAYGYT